One sample yielded the 14 T cell receptor beta chains listed below, sequenced in a study of blood T cell repertoires in COVID-19. Profiling relied on immunoSEQ multiplex PCR, and the TCRdb table lists in-frame clones only, not all of them. This table has 470,000 or so clones, around 89% appearing once. Sequencing input: peripheral blood. The receptors come from a woman aged 25 to 39 with acute or convalescent COVID-19.

The chain carries TRBV7-9 and TRBJ2-7, with D possibly TRBD1 on 6 matching bases. This CDR3 comprises 17 residues. V gave up 5 bases and J gave up 1 base, with 21 bases separating them. CDR1 and CDR2 (germline): SEHNR, FQNEAQ (reference sequence). The CDR3 DNA is TGTGCCAGCAGCGGTTCCAGGGGCGGAACCAAATCCTACGAGCAGTACTTC. Amino acid sequence: CASSGSRGGTKSYEQYF.

V usage is TRBV11-2 and J usage is TRBJ2-2; no definite D call. Germline loops: CDR1 SGHAT, CDR2 FQNNGV. This CDR3 spans 13 amino acids. Trimming pared 5 bases from V and 7 bases from J, leaving 11 bases between. Here the CDR3 reads CASSISSVGELFF. In DNA, the CDR3 is TGTGCCAGCAGCATCTCTAGTGTCGGGGAGCTGTTTTTT.

The chain employs TRBV4-1 and TRBJ1-6, with 8 bases identical to TRBD1. V dropped 4 bases and J dropped 9; count of bases not matched to a gene: 8. Germline V lookup: CDR1 MGHRA, CDR2 YSYEKL. The CDR3 runs 15 residues. CDR3 region: CASSRGQGSVSPLHF. The CDR3 bases are TGCGCCAGCAGCCGTGGACAGGGATCAGTTTCACCCCTCCACTTT.

The chain carries TRBV14 and TRBJ2-7; the D gene is possibly TRBD2 (5 bases). In germline, CDR1 is SGHDN, CDR2 FVKESK. This CDR3 region has 14 residues. Trimming shortened V by 3 bases and J by 5 bases, and 14 bases separated the two germline ends. This CDR3 reads CASSQGIRRDEQYF. CDR3 nucleotides: TGTGCCAGCAGCCAGGGAATTCGGCGGGACGAGCAGTACTTC.

The CDR3 spells CASSLTGRPHNEQFF. CDR3 bases: TGTGCCAGCAGCCTGACAGGGAGGCCGCACAATGAGCAGTTCTTC. The V call is TRBV5-5, the J call TRBJ2-1; TRBD1 might be the D (7 bases). V was shortened by 4 bases and J by 5 bases, with 16 bases between the two germline ends. The CDR3 totals 15 residues. Germline V CDR1 and CDR2: SGHKS, YYEKEE (reference sequence).

The chain is built from TRBV7-3 and TRBJ1-2; D may be TRBD1 (5 bases). V shed 1 base and J shed 8 bases, with 14 bases lying between them. This CDR3 is 14 amino acids long. Germline assignment: CDR1 SGHTA and CDR2 FQGTGA. The CDR3: CASSLNNRLEGYTF. In DNA form, the CDR3 reads TGTGCCAGCAGCTTAAATAACAGGCTTGAAGGCTACACCTTC.

V gene TRBV10-1 combines with J gene TRBJ1-1, with a weak D call TRBD1 (6 bases). Per germline, CDR1 WNHNN and CDR2 SYGVQD (reference sequence). V gave up 7 bases and J gave up 2 bases, with 11 bases separating them. This CDR3 has 13 amino acids. The CDR3 loop reads CASKDSLNTEAFF. The CDR3 DNA is TGCGCCAGCAAGGACAGTTTAAACACTGAAGCTTTCTTT.

This sequence joins TRBV24-1 and TRBJ2-5; D ambiguous. In germline, CDR1 is KGHDR, CDR2 SFDVKD. Between the trimmed V and J ends, which lost 0 bases and 5 bases, there was a span of 6 bases. CDR3 length: 13 amino acids. The CDR3 sequence: CATSDLWAETQYF. In DNA, the CDR3 is TGTGCCACCAGTGATTTGTGGGCGGAGACCCAGTACTTC.

The CDR3 loop is CASSPLQGSTDTQYF. In nucleotides, the CDR3 is TGTGCCAGCAGTCCTCTGCAGGGGAGCACAGATACGCAGTATTTT. This chain uses TRBV6-4 with TRBJ2-3; the D gene is possibly TRBD1 (6 bases). V lost 5 bases and J 0 bases, leaving 12 bases between the germline ends. In germline, CDR1 is MRHNA, CDR2 SNTAGT. This CDR3 region has 15 residues.

The chain employs TRBV2 and TRBJ2-7, with TRBD1 matching over 12 bases. Trimming cost V 3 bases and J 2 bases; bases outside gene matches: 2. CDR1 and CDR2 from the germline V gene are SNHLY and FYNNEI. CDR3 length: 15 residues. CDR3 protein: CASSEGTGGPYEQYF. CDR3 nucleotide sequence: TGTGCCAGCAGTGAGGGGACAGGGGGCCCCTACGAGCAGTACTTC.

This chain links TRBV6-5 with TRBJ2-5; a weak D match, TRBD1 (5 bases). Looked up from germline, CDR1 is MNHEY and CDR2 is SVGAGI. The CDR3 sequence is 13 residues long. V was shortened by 4 bases and J by 2 bases, with 8 bases between the two germline ends. The CDR3 region is CASSSRVQETQYF. The CDR3 nucleotides are TGTGCCAGCAGTTCCAGGGTTCAAGAGACCCAGTACTTC.

The chain carries TRBV4-1 and TRBJ1-3, with 9 bases fitting TRBD1. Trimming took 1 base from V and 6 from J; bases not matched to a gene: 7. CDR1 MGHRA and CDR2 YSYEKL come from the germline V gene. The CDR3 sequence is 16 residues long. CDR3 sequence (DNA): TGCGCCAGCAGCCAAGTTGGGGACAGGGCTGAAAACACCATATATTTT. As protein: CASSQVGDRAENTIYF.

The genes are TRBV29-1 and TRBJ1-2; 9 nucleotides align to TRBD1. With V trimmed by 6 bases and J by 8 bases, 7 bases remained unmatched. The CDR3 contains 12 residues. CDR1 is SQVTM, CDR2 ANQGSEA, per germline. The CDR3 region is CSVFRDRDGYTF. The CDR3 nucleotides are TGCAGCGTCTTCCGGGACAGGGACGGCTACACCTTC.

The chain carries TRBV7-9 and TRBJ1-6; 11 positions match TRBD1. Trimming cost V 7 bases and J 9 bases; bases outside gene matches: 11. CDR1 and CDR2 from the germline V gene are SEHNR and FQNEAQ (reference sequence). The CDR3 contains 16 residues. The CDR3 loop is CASNGGQGALGSPLHF. CDR3 bases: TGTGCCAGCAACGGTGGACAGGGGGCTTTGGGTTCACCCCTCCACTTT.